Shown below are 17 T cell receptor beta chains from a single sample sequenced in a study of T cells in Graves' hyperthyroidism and ophthalmopathy. The CDR3 regions of TCR beta were amplified from RNA transcripts. The HTBI primer set drove a first-round RT-PCR of the TCR CDR3. Each CDR3 protein gets one entry after TCRdb re-called the multiplex PCR reads with MiXCR. Of around 270,000 distinct CDR3 sequences listed, roughly 19% are singletons. Sequencing was performed on blood. The receptors were gathered from a man aged 50 or older with Graves' ophthalmopathy.

This clonotype was seen more than once but under ten times. J is TRBJ2-5 and V is TRBV15; 10 positions match TRBD1. Losses at the gene ends were 2 bases for V and 4 bases for J; bases not matched to a gene: 7. Looked up from germline, CDR1 is LNHNV and CDR2 is YYDKDF (reference sequence). This CDR3 spans 16 amino acids. The CDR3: CATSRWGQGSSETQYF. The CDR3 DNA is TGTGCCACCAGCAGATGGGGACAGGGGTCCTCAGAGACCCAGTACTTC. Based on the CDR3 plus reference TRBV15 and TRBJ2-5, the full variable domain is DAMVIQNPRYQVTQFGKPVTLSCSQTLNHNVMYWYQQKSSQAPKLLFHYYDKDFNNEADTPDNFQSRRPNTSFCFLDIRSPGLGDTAMYLCATSRWGQGSSETQYFGPGTRLLVL.

This clonotype was seen at least ten times. The V call is TRBV2, the J call TRBJ2-7; D gene ambiguous. The CDR3 covers 11 residues. Germline lookup yields CDR1 SNHLY and CDR2 FYNNEI. The ends were cut back, 4 bases at V and 5 bases at J, with 6 bases in the middle. The CDR3 DNA sequence: TGTGCCAGCAGTGCGTCGGACGAGCAGTACTTC. Amino acid sequence: CASSASDEQYF.

This clonotype was seen ten or more times. This chain links TRBV5-5 with TRBJ2-1; unclear D gene. Germline lookup yields CDR1 SGHKS and CDR2 YYEKEE (reference sequence). Trimming took off 1 base at V and 0 bases at J, with 8 bases between the two ends. This CDR3 spans 15 amino acids. The CDR3 loop reads CASSLWDSSYNEQFF. CDR3 sequence (DNA): TGTGCCAGCAGCTTGTGGGATAGCTCCTACAATGAGCAGTTCTTC.

J is TRBJ2-5 and V is TRBV28, with D perhaps matching TRBD1 (7 bases). The CDR3 is 21 residues long. V lost 4 bases to trimming and J lost 3 bases, with 33 bases between them. Germline V gene lookup returns CDR1 MDHEN and CDR2 SYDVKM. The CDR3 region has the DNA TGTGCCAGCAGTTGGATGTTCGTCGACCTTAAGGAGGGACAGTCTGAAGAGACCCAGTACTTC. It yields the protein CASSWMFVDLKEGQSEETQYF.

This clonotype has only a few counts. V is TRBV9 and J is TRBJ1-1, with D possibly matching TRBD1 (5 bases). Trimming left V 6 bases short and J 5 bases short, with 20 bases between. Looked up from germline, CDR1 is SGDLS and CDR2 is YYNGEE. This CDR3 has 15 amino acids. The CDR3 region is CASTRTFSRGTEAFF. CDR3 bases: TGTGCCAGCACCAGGACATTTTCCCGAGGGACTGAAGCTTTCTTT.

This clonotype was detected ten times or more. The chain uses TRBV20-1 and TRBJ2-3; D is ambiguous. Trimming removed 6 bases from V and 2 bases from J, with 18 bases in between. The germline V gene encodes CDR1 DFQATT and CDR2 SNEGSKA (reference sequence). This CDR3 contains 15 residues. CDR3 bases: TGCAGTGCGGTAGGACGACCGCACGACACAGATACGCAGTATTTT. Translation gives CSAVGRPHDTDTQYF.

This clonotype appeared many times. The CDR3 nucleotides are TGTGCCAGCAGCGGACTAGCGGGAGTGGTCACAGATACGCAGTATTTT. This gives the protein CASSGLAGVVTDTQYF. V and J are TRBV6-1 and TRBJ2-3; 13 nucleotides agree with TRBD2. This CDR3 is built from 16 residues. Germline V lookup: CDR1 MNHNS, CDR2 SASEGT. J lost 2 bases, V lost 6 bases, and 5 bases had no gene match.

This clonotype was observed at least ten times. J is TRBJ2-7 and V is TRBV20-1; D remains unclear. The CDR3 length is 13 residues. V lost 2 bases and J lost 1, with 9 bases in between. Germline assignment: CDR1 DFQATT and CDR2 SNEGSKA (reference sequence). CDR3 loop: CSARYTNSYEQYF. The CDR3 nucleotides read TGCAGTGCTAGATACACAAATTCCTACGAGCAGTACTTC.

As for this clonotype: One end of the junction fails to match germline, which may point to a read error. The rearrangement joins TRBV3-1 to TRBJ2-1, with 8 nucleotides matching TRBD1. CDR1 and CDR2 from the germline V gene are LGHDT and YNNKEL (reference sequence). CDR3 size: 17 residues. In DNA form, the CDR3 reads TGTGCCAGCAGCCAAGTGTCAGGGGGCATATTTAACGATGAGCAGCTCTTC. This sequence encodes CASSQVSGGIFNDEQLF.

A note on this clonotype: A much more abundant neighbour one base away suggests this may be a read error. The genes are TRBV9 and TRBJ2-1; D is possibly TRBD2 (6 bases). Germline CDR1 and CDR2: SGDLS and YYNGEE. The CDR3 covers 13 residues. The CDR3 region has the DNA TGTGCCAGCACGGCGGGATACGGCAATGAGCAGTCCTTC. It is translated as CASTAGYGNEQSF.

This clonotype was seen at least ten times. V gene TRBV11-1 combines with J gene TRBJ2-3; no clear D gene. Trimming removed 2 bases from V and 8 bases from J, with 11 bases in between. The CDR3 is made up of 13 amino acids. From germline, CDR1 is SGHAT and CDR2 FQDESV (reference sequence). CDR3 protein: CASSLWRLGTQYF. CDR3 DNA sequence: TGTGCCAGCAGCTTATGGCGTTTGGGTACGCAGTATTTT.

The chain joins TRBV20-1 to TRBJ1-5, with TRBD1 identical over 8 bases. The ends lost 4 bases at V and 0 bases at J; junction bases unmatched: 5. CDR3 length: 15 residues. Germline-derived CDR1 and CDR2 are DFQATT and SNEGSKA (reference sequence). Here the CDR3 DNA reads TGCAGTGCTACAATGACAGGGGTTAGCAATCAGCCCCAGCATTTT. Amino acid sequence: CSATMTGVSNQPQHF.

This clonotype was seen many times. The chain recombines TRBV6-5 with TRBJ1-2, with D possibly matching TRBD1 (6 bases). V was clipped by 0 bases and J by 6 bases, with 8 bases between them. CDR1 is MNHEY and CDR2 is SVGAGI in the germline V gene. The CDR3 covers 13 residues. The DNA of the CDR3 is TGTGCCAGCAGTTACTCCCAGGGGAATGGCTACACCTTC. Translation: CASSYSQGNGYTF.

This clonotype was seen many times. V and J are TRBV20-1 and TRBJ2-5; D is unclear. CDR3 length: 13 residues. CDR1 and CDR2 from the germline V gene are DFQATT and SNEGSKA (reference sequence). V lost 6 bases, J lost 1 base, and 12 bases lay in between. The CDR3 DNA is TGCAGTGCCCACGTGGGGATCCAAGAGACCCAGTACTTC. Its protein is CSAHVGIQETQYF.

This clonotype was counted many times. The rearrangement links TRBV28 to TRBJ1-2; 9 positions match TRBD1. The CDR3 runs 14 residues. CDR1 and CDR2 (germline): MDHEN, SYDVKM. Unmatched junction bases numbered 6, after V lost 6 bases and J lost 4 bases. CDR3 sequence (DNA): TGTGCCAGCAGACCACCGGGACAGGGCTATGGCTACACCTTC. Its translation: CASRPPGQGYGYTF.

This clonotype was seen a few times. V and J are TRBV28 and TRBJ1-6; D is undetermined. CDR1 is MDHEN and CDR2 is SYDVKM in the germline V gene. V was shortened by 6 bases and J by 4 bases, with 7 bases between the two germline ends. The CDR3 spans 13 residues. The CDR3 sequence: CASSSIYNSPLHF. CDR3 DNA sequence: TGTGCCAGCAGCTCGATTTATAATTCACCCCTCCACTTT.

This clonotype occurred many times. J is TRBJ2-1 and V is TRBV6-1; D is perhaps TRBD1 (5 bases). Germline values: CDR1 MNHNS, CDR2 SASEGT. This CDR3 region has 21 residues. The germline V and J ends were trimmed by 2 bases and 6 bases, with 32 bases remaining between them. The CDR3 region has the DNA TGTGCCAGCAGTGAACAACCCCACAGCAGAGGTTTAGGTCAGGGCCCCAATGAGCAGTTCTTC. Translated: CASSEQPHSRGLGQGPNEQFF.